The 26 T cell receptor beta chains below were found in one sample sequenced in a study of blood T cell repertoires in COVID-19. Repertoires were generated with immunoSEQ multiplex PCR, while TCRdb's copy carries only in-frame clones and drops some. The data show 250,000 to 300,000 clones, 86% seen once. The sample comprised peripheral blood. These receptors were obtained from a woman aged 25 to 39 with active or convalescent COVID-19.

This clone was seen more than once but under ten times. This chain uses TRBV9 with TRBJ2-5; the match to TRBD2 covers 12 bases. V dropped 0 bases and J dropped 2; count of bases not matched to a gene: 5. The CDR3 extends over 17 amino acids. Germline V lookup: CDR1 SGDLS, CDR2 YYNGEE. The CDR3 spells CASSVGPLAGGQETQYF. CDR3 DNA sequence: TGTGCCAGCAGCGTAGGTCCCCTAGCGGGGGGGCAAGAGACCCAGTACTTC. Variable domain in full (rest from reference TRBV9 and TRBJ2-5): DSGVTQTPKHLITATGQRVTLRCSPRSGDLSVYWYQQSLDQGLQFLIQYYNGEERAKGNILERFSAQQFPDLHSELNLSSLELGDSALYFCASSVGPLAGGQETQYFGPGTRLLVL.

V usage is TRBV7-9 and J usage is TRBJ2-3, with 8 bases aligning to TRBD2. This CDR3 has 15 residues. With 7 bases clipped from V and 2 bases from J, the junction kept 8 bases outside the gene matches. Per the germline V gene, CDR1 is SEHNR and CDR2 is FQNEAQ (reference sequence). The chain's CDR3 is CASNYGGGNTDTQYF. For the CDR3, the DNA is TGTGCCAGCAATTACGGCGGGGGGAACACAGATACGCAGTATTTT.

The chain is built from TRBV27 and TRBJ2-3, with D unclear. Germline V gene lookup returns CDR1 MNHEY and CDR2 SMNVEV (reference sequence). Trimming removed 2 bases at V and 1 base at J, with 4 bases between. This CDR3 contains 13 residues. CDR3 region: CASSLGGTDTQYF. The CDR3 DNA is TGTGCCAGCAGTTTAGGAGGCACAGATACGCAGTATTTT.

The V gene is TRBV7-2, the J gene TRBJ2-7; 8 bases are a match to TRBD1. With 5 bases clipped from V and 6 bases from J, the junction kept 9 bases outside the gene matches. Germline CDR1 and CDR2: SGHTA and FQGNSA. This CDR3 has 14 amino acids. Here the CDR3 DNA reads TGTGCCAGCAGCGCACTAATTACAGGGGGCGAGCAGTACTTC. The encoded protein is CASSALITGGEQYF.

As DNA, the CDR3 is TGTGCCAGTAGTAACCGGGACAGGCAGCATTTT. This codes for CASSNRDRQHF. This chain links TRBV19 with TRBJ1-5; 8 bases match TRBD1. Germline lookup yields CDR1 LNHDA and CDR2 SQIVND (reference sequence). V gave up 4 bases and J gave up 13 bases; unmatched junction bases: 3. CDR3 length: 11 amino acids.

The chain's CDR3 is CASSRTAGAGTEAFF. The CDR3 DNA reads as TGTGCCAGCAGTCGTACGGCGGGGGCAGGGACTGAAGCTTTCTTT. The V gene is TRBV6-2 or TRBV6-3, the J gene TRBJ1-1; weak D call: TRBD1 (6 bases). The V end was cut by 5 bases, the J end by 5 bases, with 18 bases between. CDR3 length: 15 amino acids. Per germline, CDR1 MNHEY and CDR2 SVGEGT.

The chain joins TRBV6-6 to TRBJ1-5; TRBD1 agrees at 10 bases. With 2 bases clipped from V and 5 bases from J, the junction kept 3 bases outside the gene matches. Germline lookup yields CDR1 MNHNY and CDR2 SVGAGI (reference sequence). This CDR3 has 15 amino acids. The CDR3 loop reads CASSYGGQGHQPQHF. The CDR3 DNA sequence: TGTGCCAGCAGTTACGGGGGACAGGGGCATCAGCCCCAGCATTTT.

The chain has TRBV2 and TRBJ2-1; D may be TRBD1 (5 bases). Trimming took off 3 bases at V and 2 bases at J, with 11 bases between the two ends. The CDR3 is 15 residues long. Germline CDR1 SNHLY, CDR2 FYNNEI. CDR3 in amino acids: CASSDQGVPYNEQFF. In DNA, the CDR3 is TGTGCCAGCAGTGATCAGGGCGTACCCTACAATGAGCAGTTCTTC.

CDR3: CACTGVKNYGYTF. The CDR3 nucleotides read TGTGCCTGTACAGGGGTAAAGAACTATGGCTACACCTTC. This chain uses TRBV30 with TRBJ1-2; TRBD1 matches at 7 bases. This CDR3 is built from 13 residues. V shed 6 bases, J shed 2 bases, and the junction held 6 bases outside the gene matches. CDR1 is GTSNPN and CDR2 is SVGIG in the germline V gene (reference sequence).

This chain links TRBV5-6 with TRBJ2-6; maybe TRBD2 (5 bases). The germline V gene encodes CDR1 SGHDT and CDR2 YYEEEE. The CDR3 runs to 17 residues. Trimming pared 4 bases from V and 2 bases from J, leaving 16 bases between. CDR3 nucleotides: TGTGCCAGCAGCGAAGGGCCCGGAGGAACTGGGGCCAACGTCCTGACTTTC. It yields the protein CASSEGPGGTGANVLTF.

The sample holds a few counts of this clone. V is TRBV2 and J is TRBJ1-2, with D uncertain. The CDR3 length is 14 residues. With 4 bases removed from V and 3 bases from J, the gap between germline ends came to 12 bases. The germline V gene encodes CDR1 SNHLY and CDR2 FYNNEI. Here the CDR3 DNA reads TGTGCCAGCAGTGTATCCCTAGTGGACTATGGCTACACCTTC. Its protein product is CASSVSLVDYGYTF.

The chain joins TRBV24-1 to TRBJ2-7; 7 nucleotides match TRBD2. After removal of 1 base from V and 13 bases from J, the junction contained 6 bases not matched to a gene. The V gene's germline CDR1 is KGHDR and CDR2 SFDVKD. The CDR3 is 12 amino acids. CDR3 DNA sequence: TGTGCCACCAGTGATTTTCGGGAGGCGTTTTACTTC. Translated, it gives CATSDFREAFYF.

The CDR3 region is CAISGVGAGGEQFF. The CDR3 DNA reads TGTGCCATCAGTGGCGTGGGGGCCGGCGGTGAGCAGTTCTTC. The genes are TRBV10-3 and TRBJ2-1, with a possible D match to TRBD1 (6 bases). The CDR3 is 14 residues long. In germline, CDR1 is ENHRY, CDR2 SYGVKD. Trimming took off 4 bases at V and 9 bases at J, with 16 bases between the two ends.

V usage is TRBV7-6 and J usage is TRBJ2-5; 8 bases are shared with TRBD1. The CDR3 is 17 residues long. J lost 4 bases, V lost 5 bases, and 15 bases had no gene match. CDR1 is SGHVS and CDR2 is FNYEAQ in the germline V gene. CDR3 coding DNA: TGTGCCAGCAGCCGTCAACCCCCCTCAGGGGGCTTAGAGACCCAGTACTTC. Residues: CASSRQPPSGGLETQYF.

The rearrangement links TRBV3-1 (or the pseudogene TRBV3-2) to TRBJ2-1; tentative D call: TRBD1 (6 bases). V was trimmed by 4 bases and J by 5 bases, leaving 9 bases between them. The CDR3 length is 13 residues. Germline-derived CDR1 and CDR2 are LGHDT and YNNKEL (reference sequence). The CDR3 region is CASSLRTDNEQFF. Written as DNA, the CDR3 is TGTGCCAGCAGCCTTCGGACAGACAATGAGCAGTTCTTC.

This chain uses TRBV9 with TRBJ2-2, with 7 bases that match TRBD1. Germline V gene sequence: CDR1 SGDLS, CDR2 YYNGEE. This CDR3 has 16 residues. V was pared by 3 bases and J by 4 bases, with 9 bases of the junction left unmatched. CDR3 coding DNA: TGTGCCAGCAGCGCCCCCGGACAGGCCCCCACCGGGGAGCTGTTTTTT. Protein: CASSAPGQAPTGELFF.

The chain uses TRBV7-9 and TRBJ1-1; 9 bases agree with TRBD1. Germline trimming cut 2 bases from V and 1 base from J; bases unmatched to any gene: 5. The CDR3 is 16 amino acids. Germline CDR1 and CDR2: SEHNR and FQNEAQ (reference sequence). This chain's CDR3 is CASSLHRGQRNTEAFF. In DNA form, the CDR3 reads TGTGCCAGCAGCTTACACAGGGGGCAGAGGAACACTGAAGCTTTCTTT.

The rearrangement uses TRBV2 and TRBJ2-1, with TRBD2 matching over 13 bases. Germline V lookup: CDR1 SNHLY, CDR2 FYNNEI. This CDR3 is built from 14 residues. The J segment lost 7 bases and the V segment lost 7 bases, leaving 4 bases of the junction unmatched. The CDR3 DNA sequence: TGTGCCAGCACCGGGGGACTAGCGGGGAATGAGCAGTTCTTC. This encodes CASTGGLAGNEQFF.

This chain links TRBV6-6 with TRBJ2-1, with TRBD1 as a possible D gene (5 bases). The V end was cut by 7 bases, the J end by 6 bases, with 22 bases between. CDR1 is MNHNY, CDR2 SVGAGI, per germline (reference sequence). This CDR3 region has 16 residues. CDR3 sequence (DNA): TGTGCCAGCACCCCAGGATGGGGCCTGACTGGCAATGAGCAGTTCTTC. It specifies CASTPGWGLTGNEQFF.

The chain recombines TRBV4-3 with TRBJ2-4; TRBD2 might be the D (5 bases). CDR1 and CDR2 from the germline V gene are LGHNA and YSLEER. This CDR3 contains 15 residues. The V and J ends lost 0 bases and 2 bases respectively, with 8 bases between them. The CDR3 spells CASSQESGTKNIQYF. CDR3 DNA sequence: TGCGCCAGCAGCCAAGAGTCGGGGACCAAAAACATTCAGTACTTC.

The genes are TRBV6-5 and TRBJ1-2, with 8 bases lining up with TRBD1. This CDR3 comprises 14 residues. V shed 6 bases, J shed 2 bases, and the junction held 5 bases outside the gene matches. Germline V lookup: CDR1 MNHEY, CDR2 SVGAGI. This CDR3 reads CASRTGDQNYGYTF. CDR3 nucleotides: TGTGCCAGCAGGACAGGGGATCAGAACTATGGCTACACCTTC.

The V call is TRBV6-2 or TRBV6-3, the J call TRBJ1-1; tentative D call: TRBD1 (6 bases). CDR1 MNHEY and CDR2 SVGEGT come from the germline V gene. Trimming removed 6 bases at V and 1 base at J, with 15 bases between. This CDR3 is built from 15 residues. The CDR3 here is CASSLRDTWNTEAFF. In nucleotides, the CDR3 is TGTGCCAGCAGCCTCCGGGACACCTGGAACACTGAAGCTTTCTTT.

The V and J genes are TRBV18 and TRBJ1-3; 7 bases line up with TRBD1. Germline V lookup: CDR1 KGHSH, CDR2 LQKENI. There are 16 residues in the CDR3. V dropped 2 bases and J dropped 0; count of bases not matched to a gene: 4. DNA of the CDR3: TGTGCCAGCTCACCAAACAGGGGAAACTCTGGAAACACCATATATTTT. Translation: CASSPNRGNSGNTIYF.

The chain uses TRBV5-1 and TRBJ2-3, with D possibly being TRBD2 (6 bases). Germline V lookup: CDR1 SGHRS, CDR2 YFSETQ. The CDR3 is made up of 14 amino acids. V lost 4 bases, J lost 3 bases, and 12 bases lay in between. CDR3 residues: CASSPRGKTDTQYF. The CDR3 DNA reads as TGCGCCAGCAGCCCGCGGGGAAAGACAGATACGCAGTATTTT.

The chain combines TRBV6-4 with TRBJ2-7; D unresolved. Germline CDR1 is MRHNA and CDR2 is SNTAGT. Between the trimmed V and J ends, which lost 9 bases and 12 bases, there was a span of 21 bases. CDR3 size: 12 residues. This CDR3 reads CARNPSRKLRYF. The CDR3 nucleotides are TGTGCCAGGAATCCCTCTCGCAAGTTGCGGTACTTC.

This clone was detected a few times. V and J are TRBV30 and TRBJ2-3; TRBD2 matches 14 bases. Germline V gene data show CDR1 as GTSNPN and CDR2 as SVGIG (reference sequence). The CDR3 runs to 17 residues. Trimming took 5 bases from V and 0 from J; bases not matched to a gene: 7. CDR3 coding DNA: TGTGCCTGGGGGGGACTAGCGGGGGCGGCTAGCACAGATACGCAGTATTTT. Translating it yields CAWGGLAGAASTDTQYF.